This is a list of T cell receptor beta chains from one sample in a study of blood T cell repertoires in COVID-19. TCRdb's table, derived via immunoSEQ multiplex PCR, lists solely in-frame clones and lacks some. The table shows tens of thousands of clones, with more than 75% occurring only once. Sequencing used peripheral blood. Source of these receptors: a human donor in a cohort sampled during active COVID-19. Both conserved end residues are part of each CDR3. A D gene is named only where the DNA matches it firmly. Expanded clones are given a class, and other clones once, few, many or no size at all.

J gene: TRBJ1-2
V gene: TRBV5-1
D gene: TRBD1
clone size: -
CDR3 protein: CASSPQVDRAAGYTF
CDR3 DNA: TGCGCCAGCAGCCCACAAGTGGACAGGGCGGCTGGCTACACCTTC

J gene: TRBJ1-2
V gene: TRBV19
D gene: -
clone size: -
CDR3 protein: CASSIGWGGGYGYTF
CDR3 DNA: TGTGCCAGTAGTATAGGTTGGGGGGGAGGCTATGGCTACACCTTC

J gene: TRBJ1-2
V gene: TRBV14
D gene: TRBD1
clone size: -
CDR3 protein: CASQKDRGYGYTF
CDR3 DNA: TGTGCCAGCCAAAAAGACAGGGGCTATGGCTACACCTTC

J gene: TRBJ2-7
V gene: TRBV6-2/TRBV6-3
D gene: -
clone size: -
CDR3 protein: CASSAPGYEQYF
CDR3 DNA: TGTGCCAGCAGTGCCCCGGGATACGAGCAGTACTTC

J gene: TRBJ2-3
V gene: TRBV19
D gene: -
clone size: -
CDR3 protein: CASSIRGDTQYF
CDR3 DNA: TGTGCCAGTAGTATTCGGGGAGATACGCAGTATTTT

J gene: TRBJ2-2
V gene: TRBV6-2/TRBV6-3
D gene: TRBD1
clone size: -
CDR3 protein: CASSYPDREYTGELFF
CDR3 DNA: TGTGCCAGCAGTTACCCGGACAGGGAATACACCGGGGAGCTGTTTTTT

J gene: TRBJ2-7
V gene: TRBV9
D gene: TRBD1
clone size: -
CDR3 protein: CASSTGQGAHQYF
CDR3 DNA: TGTGCCAGCAGCACCGGACAGGGGGCGCACCAGTACTTC

J gene: TRBJ2-1
V gene: TRBV5-1
D gene: -
clone size: -
CDR3 protein: CASSLPGVSSYNEQFF
CDR3 DNA: TGCGCCAGCAGCTTACCGGGGGTGTCCTCCTACAATGAGCAGTTCTTC

J gene: TRBJ1-1
V gene: TRBV11-2
D gene: -
clone size: -
CDR3 protein: CASSLAAGPNTEAFF
CDR3 DNA: TGTGCCAGCAGCTTAGCTGCGGGGCCGAACACTGAAGCTTTCTTT

J gene: TRBJ1-6
V gene: TRBV7-2
D gene: TRBD1
clone size: -
CDR3 protein: CASRTTGAPSSPLHF
CDR3 DNA: TGTGCCAGCAGGACGACAGGGGCCCCTAGCTCACCCCTCCACTTT

J gene: TRBJ2-5
V gene: TRBV5-8
D gene: TRBD1
clone size: once
CDR3 protein: CASSSGQGRTYETQYF
CDR3 DNA: TGTGCCAGCAGCTCGGGACAGGGGAGAACATACGAGACCCAGTACTTC

J gene: TRBJ1-4
V gene: TRBV4-3
D gene: -
clone size: -
CDR3 protein: CASSQEPGKLFF
CDR3 DNA: TGCGCCAGCAGCCAAGAACCGGGAAAACTGTTTTTT

J gene: TRBJ1-2
V gene: TRBV21-1
D gene: -
clone size: -
CDR3 protein: CASTPLSGTGAINYGYTF
CDR3 DNA: TGTGCCAGCACCCCCCTCTCCGGGACAGGGGCCATTAACTATGGCTACACCTTC

J gene: TRBJ2-7
V gene: TRBV18
D gene: TRBD2
clone size: -
CDR3 protein: CASSPGAGGYEQYF
CDR3 DNA: TGTGCCAGCTCACCAGGAGCGGGGGGCTACGAGCAGTACTTC

J gene: TRBJ2-7
V gene: TRBV6-5
D gene: -
clone size: -
CDR3 protein: CASGRLDYEQYF
CDR3 DNA: TGTGCCAGCGGCCGACTAGATTACGAGCAGTACTTC

J gene: TRBJ2-1
V gene: TRBV5-1
D gene: -
clone size: -
CDR3 protein: CASSLGVGGDYNEQFF
CDR3 DNA: TGCGCCAGCAGCTTGGGAGTGGGGGGAGACTACAATGAGCAGTTCTTC

J gene: TRBJ2-7
V gene: TRBV18
D gene: -
clone size: -
CDR3 protein: CASSPPTGNEQYF
CDR3 DNA: TGTGCCAGCTCACCACCTACAGGGAACGAGCAGTACTTC

J gene: TRBJ2-3
V gene: TRBV6-5
D gene: TRBD2
clone size: -
CDR3 protein: CASTYSGAGGTDTQYF
CDR3 DNA: TGTGCCAGCACCTACTCAGGAGCGGGGGGCACAGATACGCAGTATTTT

J gene: TRBJ1-1
V gene: TRBV7-9
D gene: TRBD1
clone size: -
CDR3 protein: CASSWGQVNTEAFF
CDR3 DNA: TGTGCCAGCAGCTGGGGACAGGTGAACACTGAAGCTTTCTTT

J gene: TRBJ2-1
V gene: TRBV5-4
D gene: TRBD2
clone size: -
CDR3 protein: CASSSKTSGNEQFF
CDR3 DNA: TGTGCCAGCAGCTCGAAGACTAGCGGGAATGAGCAGTTCTTC

J gene: TRBJ2-7
V gene: TRBV10-3
D gene: -
clone size: -
CDR3 protein: CATLPAESYEQYF
CDR3 DNA: TGTGCCACCCTCCCAGCGGAGTCCTACGAGCAGTACTTC

J gene: TRBJ1-4
V gene: TRBV5-1
D gene: TRBD1
clone size: -
CDR3 protein: CASRLDRGREKLFF
CDR3 DNA: TGCGCCAGCAGACTGGACAGGGGCCGTGAAAAACTGTTTTTT

J gene: TRBJ2-1
V gene: TRBV3-1/TRBV3-2
D gene: TRBD2
clone size: -
CDR3 protein: CASSQLAGGRLYNEQFF
CDR3 DNA: TGTGCCAGCAGCCAATTGGCGGGGGGGCGACTGTACAATGAGCAGTTCTTC

J gene: TRBJ2-2
V gene: TRBV19
D gene: -
clone size: -
CDR3 protein: CASSTGLGGELFF
CDR3 DNA: TGTGCCAGTAGCACAGGGTTAGGCGGGGAGCTGTTTTTT

J gene: TRBJ2-3
V gene: TRBV7-3
D gene: TRBD2
clone size: -
CDR3 protein: CASSKGLAISTDTQYF
CDR3 DNA: TGTGCCAGCAGCAAGGGACTAGCAATTAGCACAGATACGCAGTATTTT

J gene: TRBJ2-2
V gene: TRBV9
D gene: TRBD1
clone size: -
CDR3 protein: CASSALTGTGGFTGELFF
CDR3 DNA: TGTGCCAGCAGCGCCTTGACTGGGACAGGGGGATTCACCGGGGAGCTGTTTTTT

J gene: TRBJ2-3
V gene: TRBV11-2
D gene: -
clone size: -
CDR3 protein: CASSLATGSTDTQYF
CDR3 DNA: TGTGCCAGCAGCTTGGCAACAGGGAGCACAGATACGCAGTATTTT

J gene: TRBJ1-2
V gene: TRBV9
D gene: -
clone size: -
CDR3 protein: CASSVGDSGYGYTF
CDR3 DNA: TGTGCCAGCAGCGTTGGGGACTCTGGCTATGGCTACACCTTC